A single sample gave rise to the 6 T cell receptor beta chains below, sequenced in a study of patients and donors after allogeneic stem cell transplantation. Each CDR3 protein gets one entry after TCRdb re-called the RT-PCR reads with MiXCR. The data contain around 31,000 distinct CDR3 sequences, about 6.5% of them singletons. Sequencing used blood, either unsorted or a sorted T cell fraction (not recorded which). These receptors were taken from a human donor who was either an allogeneic HSCT recipient or a stem cell or donor lymphocyte infusion donor (not recorded which). It is not recorded whose cells these are; they may come from a transplant donor.

This clonotype was seen many times. The chain uses TRBV7-9 and TRBJ2-7; 8 bases fit TRBD1. CDR3 length: 17 amino acids. Germline V gene lookup returns CDR1 SEHNR and CDR2 FQNEAQ (reference sequence). The V gene end was trimmed by 1 base and the J gene end by 0 bases; junction bases not matched to a gene: 8. CDR3 DNA sequence: TGTGCCAGCAGCTTAGGTGGGGGGACAGGTCTCTCCTACGAGCAGTACTTC. As protein: CASSLGGGTGLSYEQYF.

V is TRBV20-1 and J is TRBJ2-4; D not resolved. The CDR3 loop spans 11 amino acids. From germline, CDR1 is DFQATT and CDR2 SNEGSKA (reference sequence). The V end lost 2 bases, the J end lost 8 bases, and 7 bases lay between the germline ends. CDR3 protein: CSARRQYIQYF. As DNA, the CDR3 is TGCAGTGCTAGAAGACAATACATTCAGTACTTC.

The table lists this clonotype with many counts. The chain combines TRBV21-1 with TRBJ2-5. TRBV21-1 is reported as a pseudogene. CDR3 length: 13 amino acids. The CDR3 coding sequence is TGTGCCAGCAGCAAGATCATTCAAGAGACCCAGTACTTC. Translating it yields CASSKIIQETQYF.

This clonotype has ten or more counts. The rearrangement joins TRBV10-3 to TRBJ2-7, with TRBD2 matching over 7 bases. The CDR3 extends over 18 amino acids. Germline V lookup: CDR1 ENHRY, CDR2 SYGVKD. J was trimmed by 0 bases and V by 10 bases; bases with no gene match: 21. The CDR3 loop is CATSGAGRKHYSSYEQYF. The CDR3 DNA reads as TGTGCCACCAGCGGGGCGGGACGTAAACACTATAGCTCCTACGAGCAGTACTTC.

The chain carries TRBV20-1 and TRBJ2-7, with D perhaps TRBD1 (5 bases). V was pared by 5 bases and J by 4 bases, with 18 bases between. The CDR3 contains 14 residues. Germline V gene sequence: CDR1 DFQATT, CDR2 SNEGSKA (reference sequence). The CDR3 here is CSASDTRSRYEQYF. CDR3 DNA sequence: TGCAGTGCTTCGGACACCCGGAGCAGATACGAGCAGTACTTC.

The sample holds many counts of this clonotype. The chain is built from TRBV20-1 and TRBJ1-1, with unresolved D. Germline V gives CDR1 DFQATT, CDR2 SNEGSKA (reference sequence). CDR3 length: 11 amino acids. Here the CDR3 reads CRQKGYTEAFF. DNA for the CDR3: TGCAGACAAAAGGGCTACACTGAAGCTTTCTTT.